These 8 T cell receptor beta chains came from one sample sequenced in a study of T cell responses to AZD1222 COVID-19 vaccine. Profiling relied on immunoSEQ multiplex PCR, and the TCRdb table lists in-frame clones only, not all of them. The table records tens of thousands of clones, 70% to 90% of them present only once. Sequenced material: peripheral blood, taken 28 days after the second AZD1222 dose. The receptors stem from an adult who received the AZD1222 COVID-19 vaccine.

V and J are TRBV7-6 and TRBJ1-1, with D unresolved. Germline lookup yields CDR1 SGHVS and CDR2 FNYEAQ. Trimming took off 4 bases at V and 2 bases at J, with 11 bases between the two ends. The CDR3 extends over 14 amino acids. CDR3 amino acids: CASSSRTGNTEAFF. For the CDR3, the DNA is TGTGCCAGCAGCTCCAGGACGGGTAACACTGAAGCTTTCTTT. The full variable domain, rest sourced from reference TRBV7-6 and TRBJ1-1, is GAGVSQSPRYKVTKRGQDVALRCDPISGHVSLYWYRQALGQGPEFLTYFNYEAQQDKSGLPNDRFSAERPEGSISTLTIQRTEQRDSAMYRCASSSRTGNTEAFFGQGTRLTVV.

CDR3 in DNA: TGTGCTAGTGGCCTGGGACACCCGAACACCGGGGAGCTGTTTTTT. This gives the protein CASGLGHPNTGELFF. The chain has TRBV12-5 and TRBJ2-2, with D possibly matching TRBD1 (6 bases). CDR3 size: 15 residues. V was cut by 6 bases and J by 0 bases, with 11 bases left in between. Germline CDR1 is LGHNT and CDR2 is FRNRAP. The entire variable domain, with the rest obtained from reference TRBV12-5 and TRBJ2-2, is as follows: DARVTQTPRHKVTEMGQEVTMRCQPILGHNTVFWYRQTMMQGLELLAYFRNRAPLDDSGMPKDRFSAEMPDATLATLKIQPSEPRDSAVYFCASGLGHPNTGELFFGEGSRLTVL.

The chain joins TRBV6-5 to TRBJ1-5; 8 nucleotides agree with TRBD1. The length of the CDR3 is 15 residues. Germline V lookup: CDR1 MNHEY, CDR2 SVGAGI. With 6 bases clipped from V and 0 bases from J, the junction kept 4 bases outside the gene matches. CDR3 sequence reads: CASRPGQGSNQPQHF. CDR3 nucleotide sequence: TGTGCCAGCAGGCCCGGACAGGGTAGCAATCAGCCCCAGCATTTT.

The chain couples TRBV7-3 to TRBJ2-7; TRBD1 aligns across 10 bases. In germline, CDR1 is SGHTA, CDR2 FQGTGA. CDR3 length: 13 amino acids. Trimming took 5 bases from V and 5 from J; bases not matched to a gene: 3. The CDR3 nucleotides are TGTGCCAGCAGCGCCGGGACAGGGGACGAGCAGTACTTC. It translates to CASSAGTGDEQYF.

The chain links TRBV5-1 to TRBJ1-2; 10 nucleotides line up with TRBD1. The germline V gene encodes CDR1 SGHRS and CDR2 YFSETQ. After removal of 1 base from V and 2 bases from J, the junction contained 8 bases not matched to a gene. CDR3 length: 17 residues. The DNA of the CDR3 is TGCGCCAGCAGCTTGTTGACAGGGGGCGCCTCCAACTATGGCTACACCTTC. This gives the protein CASSLLTGGASNYGYTF.

The chain is built from TRBV9 and TRBJ1-1; tentative D call: TRBD1 (5 bases). Germline V gene sequence: CDR1 SGDLS, CDR2 YYNGEE. The CDR3 runs to 15 residues. V was trimmed by 4 bases and J by 0 bases, leaving 13 bases between them. The CDR3 coding sequence is TGTGCCAGCAGCCTCCATGGGGGGATGAACACTGAAGCTTTCTTT. Translated: CASSLHGGMNTEAFF.

V and J are TRBV6-5 and TRBJ2-5; D is uncertain. CDR3 length: 13 residues. Trimming removed 7 bases from V and 2 bases from J, with 11 bases in between. CDR1 is MNHEY, CDR2 SVGAGI, per germline. CDR3 in amino acids: CASTWAEQETQYF. The CDR3 bases are TGTGCCAGCACATGGGCGGAACAAGAGACCCAGTACTTC.

The V gene is TRBV2, the J gene TRBJ2-5; 9 bases agree with TRBD1. Germline V gives CDR1 SNHLY, CDR2 FYNNEI. The CDR3 is 15 residues long. With 2 bases clipped from V and 5 bases from J, the junction kept 6 bases outside the gene matches. DNA for the CDR3: TGTGCCAGCAGTGAAAAACCCGGACAGGGGGAGACCCAGTACTTC. Residues: CASSEKPGQGETQYF.